This TCR beta chain stems from a study of beta chain features in type 1 diabetes. Study in general: Investigators examined roughly 99,000,000 sorted cells across all samples. Whole-study findings and limits: Cells with high TCR expression could be over-represented by cDNA sequencing. Type 1 diabetes patients had fewer VDJ junction insertions and more deletions.

Between the trimmed V and J ends, which lost 4 bases and 1 base, there was a span of 8 bases. The length of the CDR3 is 14 residues. Looked up from germline, CDR1 is SQVTM and CDR2 is ANQGSEA. Since all of the isolated RNA was reverse transcribed, expressed TCRB transcripts were what got sequenced. TCRdb's table, derived via immunoSEQ multiplex PCR, lists solely in-frame clones and lacks some. Of around 500,000 clones listed, roughly an eighth are singletons. This clone has a handful of counts. The target antigen is unknown. The chain couples TRBV29-1 to TRBJ2-6; weak D call: TRBD2 (6 bases). This clonotype originated in a woman in her late teens or twenties in good health. Sequencing was performed on naive CD4+ T cells from blood. CDR3 coding DNA: TGCAGCGTTGGACTAGGGTCTGGGGCCAACGTCCTGACTTTC. This gives the protein CSVGLGSGANVLTF. Together with reference TRBV29-1 and TRBJ2-6, the CDR3 gives the full variable domain: SAVISQKPSRDICQRGTSLTIQCQVDSQVTMMFWYRQQPGQSLTLIATANQGSEATYESGFVIDKFPISRPNLTFSTLTVSNMSPEDSSIYLCSVGLGSGANVLTFGAGSRLTVL.